This T cell receptor (beta chain) appears in the sequencing data of a study of blood T cells in healthy people across ages. Study-level findings and limits: Naive T cell percentage by flow cytometry tracked strongly with beta diversity. Higher diversity and more naive CD4+ cells were features of long-lived donors, compared to aged donors. Per million T cells, TCR beta diversity dropped about linearly as age rose.

Through a sample-barcoded 5' primer and a J-beta primer mix, a second PCR was run for roughly 6 to 11 cycles. TCRdb itself ran the 5' RACE reads through MiXCR, one entry per CDR3 protein. The sample lists about 670,000 distinct CDR3 sequences; 40% to 65% were seen once. At least 5 micrograms of total RNA were extracted per sample. There are a few counts of this clonotype. What it recognizes is unknown. This may stem from a read error, because a much larger clone lies one nucleotide away. The CDR3 has 15 residues. Looked up from germline, CDR1 is SGHDT and CDR2 is YYEEEE. V was clipped by 3 bases and J by 0 bases, with 13 bases between them.

V gene TRBV5-6 combines with J gene TRBJ2-7, with no clear D. The material sequenced was blood. The clonotype was recovered from an elderly woman in good health. CDR3 loop: CASSWSRVSSYEQYF. Written as DNA, the CDR3 is TGTGCCAGCAGCTGGTCCCGGGTTAGCTCCTACGAGCAGTACTTC.